The 3 T cell receptor beta chains below come from one sample, sequenced in a study of cytomegalovirus exposure and HLA in healthy donors. The PCR had 60 Vbeta and 13 Jbeta primers. Profiling relied on immunoSEQ multiplex PCR, and the TCRdb table lists in-frame clones only, not all of them. This table holds 120,000 to 150,000 clones, 73% found once. The specimen sequenced was PBMCs. These receptors originate from a woman aged 18-29 years in good health and CMV-seronegative.

V gene TRBV4-3 combines with J gene TRBJ1-5; 12 positions agree with TRBD1. This CDR3 spans 17 amino acids. Germline V lookup: CDR1 LGHNA, CDR2 YSLEER. V shed 0 bases, J shed 7 bases, and the junction held 7 bases outside the gene matches. For the CDR3, the DNA is TGCGCCAGCAGCCAAGATCTCGGGACAGGGGGCGGGCAGCCCCAGCATTTT. As protein: CASSQDLGTGGGQPQHF.

In its sample, this clone was seen a few times. The V gene is TRBV27, the J gene TRBJ2-2; a possible D gene is TRBD1 (6 bases). The V gene lost 4 bases and the J gene lost 5 bases, with 11 bases spanning the gap. This CDR3 contains 14 residues. The germline CDR1 and CDR2 sequences are MNHEY and SMNVEV (reference sequence). The CDR3 DNA reads TGTGCCAGCAGTTATCAGGGGATGACCGGGGAGCTGTTTTTT. Protein sequence: CASSYQGMTGELFF.

This clone was recorded once. The J gene is TRBJ2-1, the V gene TRBV27; TRBD2 matches at 12 bases. This CDR3 has 15 amino acids. Losses at the gene ends were 3 bases for V and 7 bases for J; bases not matched to a gene: 4. Germline CDR1 and CDR2: MNHEY and SMNVEV (reference sequence). CDR3 in amino acids: CASSFTSGRRNEQFF. DNA of the CDR3: TGTGCCAGCAGTTTCACTAGCGGGAGGAGGAATGAGCAGTTCTTC.